This T cell receptor (beta chain) appears in the sequencing data of a study of T cell changes during pregnancy in multiple sclerosis. Clones were sequenced by immunoSEQ multiplex PCR, and TCRdb holds only the in-frame ones, with some missing. Of about 40,000 clones in the sample, roughly 90% were seen once. The germline V gene encodes CDR1 SGHDN and CDR2 FVKESK. This CDR3 is 15 amino acids long. The ends were cut back, 0 bases at V and 8 bases at J, with 11 bases in the middle. Here the sequenced sample was CD8+ T cells from peripheral blood mononuclear cells, taken in the first trimester of pregnancy. The chain is built from TRBV14 and TRBJ1-6; D remains unclear. The TCR was taken from a female donor with multiple sclerosis, enrolled in a pregnancy study. CDR3 in DNA: TGTGCCAGCAGCCAAGAAGCGGGGATGTATTCACCCCTCCACTTT. This encodes CASSQEAGMYSPLHF.